Shown below are 23 T cell receptor beta chains from a single sample sequenced in a study of CD8 T cells in Susac syndrome. Random-hexamer reverse transcription was applied to roughly 0.45 to 1 ug RNA. Each CDR3 protein is one row after TCRdb ran MiXCR on the immunoSEQ multiplex PCR reads. In the table there are some 130,000 distinct CDR3 sequences, 85% to 95% of which are singletons. The sequenced material came from CD8+ T cells from PBMCs. The receptor set was obtained from a human donor with Susac syndrome.

CDR3 loop: CSVLGEGYTF. CDR3 nucleotides: TGCAGCGTTCTCGGGGAGGGCTACACCTTC. V gene TRBV29-1 combines with J gene TRBJ1-2, with unresolved D. V lost 5 bases and J lost 8, with 9 bases in between. The CDR3 spans 10 residues. Per germline, CDR1 SQVTM and CDR2 ANQGSEA.

The J gene is TRBJ2-3, the V gene TRBV13, with 9 nucleotides matching TRBD2. The germline CDR1 and CDR2 sequences are PRHDT and FYEKMQ (reference sequence). V was pared by 4 bases and J by 5 bases, with 13 bases of the junction left unmatched. This CDR3 region has 17 residues. CDR3 coding DNA: TGTGCCAGCAGCTCAACCCCAGGCGGGAGGGCCAGAGATACGCAGTATTTT. It specifies CASSSTPGGRARDTQYF. Supplemented by reference TRBV13 and TRBJ2-3, the full variable domain reads AAGVIQSPRHLIKEKRETATLKCYPIPRHDTVYWYQQGPGQDPQFLISFYEKMQSDKGSIPDRFSAQQFSDYHSELNMSSLELGDSALYFCASSSTPGGRARDTQYFGPGTRLTVL.

This clonotype was counted once. This chain joins TRBV7-6 and TRBJ1-1; D is undetermined. The CDR3 contains 15 residues. The germline CDR1 and CDR2 sequences are SGHVS and FNYEAQ. V was clipped by 5 bases and J by 1 base, with 14 bases between them. This CDR3 reads CASSEMTGANTEAFF. For the CDR3, the DNA is TGTGCCAGCAGCGAAATGACCGGTGCGAACACTGAAGCTTTCTTT.

V and J are TRBV4-1 and TRBJ1-1, with 7 nucleotides matching TRBD1. Unmatched junction bases numbered 23, after V lost 3 bases and J lost 10 bases. Germline V gene lookup returns CDR1 MGHRA and CDR2 YSYEKL. This CDR3 contains 18 residues. The CDR3 nucleotides are TGCGCCAGCAGCCACGACCCCAACAGCCCCGACAGGGTCGAGGCAGCTTTCTTT. It encodes CASSHDPNSPDRVEAAFF.

The J gene is TRBJ2-5, the V gene TRBV7-8, with D tentatively TRBD1 (6 bases). Germline V lookup: CDR1 SGHVS, CDR2 FQNEAQ. There are 14 residues in the CDR3. V was cut by 2 bases and J by 1 base, with 8 bases left in between. The CDR3 region is CASSLQGSQETQYF. The CDR3 DNA reads TGTGCCAGCAGCTTACAGGGGTCCCAAGAGACCCAGTACTTC. Together with reference TRBV7-8 and TRBJ2-5, the CDR3 gives the full variable domain: GAGVSQSPRYKVAKRGQDVALRCDPISGHVSLFWYQQALGQGPEFLTYFQNEAQLDKSGLPSDRFFAERPEGSVSTLKIQRTQQEDSAVYLCASSLQGSQETQYFGPGTRLLVL.

V gene TRBV5-1 combines with J gene TRBJ2-5, with TRBD1 matching over 8 bases. CDR3 length equals 14 residues. Germline V gene data show CDR1 as SGHRS and CDR2 as YFSETQ. The trim removed 3 bases at V and 5 bases at J, leaving 6 bases unmatched. CDR3 amino acids: CASSSMDREETQYF. The CDR3 DNA reads TGCGCCAGCAGCTCAATGGACAGGGAGGAGACCCAGTACTTC.

This clonotype was detected once. The chain links TRBV6-2 or TRBV6-3 to TRBJ2-1, with D possibly being TRBD2 (5 bases). Trimming took 7 bases from V and 3 from J, leaving 19 bases between them. The germline V gene has CDR1 MNHEY and CDR2 SVGEGT. The CDR3 extends over 16 amino acids. The CDR3: CASNYELGEGYNEQFF. DNA for the CDR3: TGTGCCAGCAACTATGAGCTGGGAGAGGGCTACAATGAGCAGTTCTTC.

This chain uses TRBV5-1 with TRBJ1-1; D remains ambiguous. Per the germline V gene, CDR1 is SGHRS and CDR2 is YFSETQ. V lost 0 bases and J 1 base, leaving 16 bases between the germline ends. The CDR3 covers 17 residues. The CDR3 loop reads CASSLGVTVDPNTEAFF. As DNA, the CDR3 is TGCGCCAGCAGCTTGGGCGTTACAGTAGACCCGAACACTGAAGCTTTCTTT.

V usage is TRBV10-3 and J usage is TRBJ2-3; a weak D match, TRBD2 (5 bases). Germline V gives CDR1 ENHRY, CDR2 SYGVKD. The V and J ends lost 4 bases and 0 bases respectively, with 17 bases between them. This CDR3 is built from 17 residues. The CDR3 DNA sequence: TGTGCCATCAGTGGTCTTAGGACTCCGCCTAGCACAGATACGCAGTATTTT. Protein sequence: CAISGLRTPPSTDTQYF.

The rearrangement uses TRBV29-1 and TRBJ1-1; D is possibly TRBD1 (5 bases). The CDR3 is made up of 15 amino acids. The germline V and J ends were trimmed by 6 bases and 0 bases, with 17 bases remaining between them. Germline loops: CDR1 SQVTM, CDR2 ANQGSEA. The CDR3 sequence: CSVAPRAGMNTEAFF. The CDR3 bases are TGCAGCGTCGCACCCCGGGCAGGGATGAACACTGAAGCTTTCTTT. The full variable domain, its missing parts supplied by reference TRBV29-1 and TRBJ1-1, is SAVISQKPSRDICQRGTSLTIQCQVDSQVTMMFWYRQQPGQSLTLIATANQGSEATYESGFVIDKFPISRPNLTFSTLTVSNMSPEDSSIYLCSVAPRAGMNTEAFFGQGTRLTVV.

The J gene is TRBJ1-3, the V gene TRBV5-1; possibly TRBD1 for D (6 bases). CDR1 is SGHRS and CDR2 is YFSETQ in the germline V gene. Trimming took 5 bases from V and 5 from J, leaving 11 bases between them. The CDR3 contains 13 residues. The CDR3 sequence is CASSETGRNTIYF. CDR3 coding DNA: TGCGCCAGCAGTGAGACAGGAAGAAACACCATATATTTT.

V usage is TRBV7-8 and J usage is TRBJ2-6, with D maybe TRBD1 (6 bases). Trimming took 3 bases from V and 7 from J, leaving 13 bases between them. CDR1 is SGHVS, CDR2 FQNEAQ, per germline. This CDR3 is 15 amino acids long. CDR3 protein: CASSFTGTSANVLTF. The CDR3 nucleotides read TGTGCCAGCAGCTTCACAGGGACCTCTGCCAACGTCCTGACTTTC.

The gene calls are TRBV4-1 and TRBJ2-7, with D perhaps TRBD2 (6 bases). Germline CDR1 and CDR2: MGHRA and YSYEKL. Trimming took 0 bases from V and 2 from J, leaving 11 bases between them. The CDR3 has 15 residues. The CDR3: CASSQDPTSTYEQYF. Written as DNA, the CDR3 is TGCGCCAGCAGCCAAGATCCGACTAGTACCTACGAGCAGTACTTC.

This rearrangement joins TRBV9 to TRBJ2-7; 7 bases map to TRBD1. V lost 5 bases and J lost 0; bases outside the gene matches: 5. CDR3 length: 14 amino acids. Germline lookup yields CDR1 SGDLS and CDR2 YYNGEE. The CDR3 loop reads CASSGRDSSYEQYF. The CDR3, as DNA: TGTGCCAGCAGTGGCCGGGACAGCTCCTACGAGCAGTACTTC.

The gene calls are TRBV5-6 and TRBJ2-2; D unclear. Germline V lookup: CDR1 SGHDT, CDR2 YYEEEE. V was cut by 4 bases and J by 3 bases, with 13 bases left in between. The CDR3 loop spans 15 amino acids. The CDR3, as DNA: TGTGCCAGCAGCAATAGAGGTTTCGACACCGGGGAGCTGTTTTTT. Translated, it gives CASSNRGFDTGELFF. Full variable domain (outside the CDR3, taken from reference TRBV5-6 and TRBJ2-2): DAGVTQSPTHLIKTRGQQVTLRCSPKSGHDTVSWYQQALGQGPQFIFQYYEEEERQRGNFPDRFSGHQFPNYSSELNVNALLLGDSALYLCASSNRGFDTGELFFGEGSRLTVL.

The chain is built from TRBV5-1 and TRBJ2-7; tentative D call: TRBD2 (5 bases). Germline V CDR1 and CDR2: SGHRS, YFSETQ. Trimming removed 0 bases from V and 3 bases from J, with 13 bases in between. The CDR3 runs 15 residues. Here the CDR3 reads CASSLATGDSYEQYF. Here the CDR3 DNA reads TGCGCCAGCAGCTTGGCCACCGGGGATAGCTACGAGCAGTACTTC.

This clonotype was seen just once. The chain has TRBV28 and TRBJ2-7; TRBD2 aligns across 11 bases. This CDR3 region has 18 residues. V lost 6 bases and J lost 4; bases outside the gene matches: 17. Germline V gene lookup returns CDR1 MDHEN and CDR2 SYDVKM. DNA of the CDR3: TGTGCCAGCAGCCCAGCGTTGATAGCGGGAGGGTTAGTGTACGAGCAGTACTTC. It encodes CASSPALIAGGLVYEQYF.

The chain is built from TRBV6-5 and TRBJ1-2; 8 bases fit TRBD1. The CDR3 spans 15 residues. Germline CDR1 reads MNHEY; CDR2 reads SVGAGI. Losses at the gene ends were 6 bases for V and 2 bases for J; bases not matched to a gene: 8. The CDR3, as DNA: TGTGCCAGCAGGTCCAGACAGGGGATAAACTATGGCTACACCTTC. This codes for CASRSRQGINYGYTF.

This sequence joins TRBV2 and TRBJ2-7, with 11 bases that match TRBD2. The CDR3 extends over 15 amino acids. Germline loops: CDR1 SNHLY, CDR2 FYNNEI. V dropped 7 bases and J dropped 1; count of bases not matched to a gene: 6. Here the CDR3 DNA reads TGTGCCAGCAATCAACCTAGCGGGAGGTCCTACGAGCAGTACTTC. It specifies CASNQPSGRSYEQYF.

The chain joins TRBV14 to TRBJ2-5; TRBD1 is a possible D gene (5 bases). The length of the CDR3 is 14 residues. The V gene's germline CDR1 is SGHDN and CDR2 FVKESK. V was pared by 4 bases and J by 5 bases, with 14 bases between. Here the CDR3 reads CASSLRRVVETQYF. The DNA of the CDR3 is TGTGCCAGCAGCCTCCGCAGGGTGGTGGAGACCCAGTACTTC.

This clonotype occurred once. The J gene is TRBJ1-4, the V gene TRBV9, with no clear D. The germline V gene encodes CDR1 SGDLS and CDR2 YYNGEE. Trimming shortened V by 3 bases and J by 6 bases, and 12 bases separated the two germline ends. The CDR3 sequence is 14 residues long. The CDR3 protein is CASSATLGDEKLFF. CDR3 sequence (DNA): TGTGCCAGCAGCGCCACCTTAGGCGATGAAAAACTGTTTTTT.

The gene calls are TRBV7-9 and TRBJ2-7; TRBD1 is a possible D gene (6 bases). The CDR3 is made up of 15 amino acids. V gave up 4 bases and J gave up 6 bases, with 19 bases separating them. The germline V gene has CDR1 SEHNR and CDR2 FQNEAQ (reference sequence). This CDR3 is CASSSNRESLLEQYF. CDR3 coding DNA: TGTGCCAGCAGCTCCAACAGGGAGTCTCTTCTCGAGCAGTACTTC.

The gene calls are TRBV7-9 and TRBJ1-2; TRBD1 aligns across 8 bases. J gave up 6 bases and V 1 base, and 10 bases lay outside the gene matches. Germline CDR1 and CDR2: SEHNR and FQNEAQ (reference sequence). The CDR3 sequence is 16 residues long. The DNA for the CDR3 is TGTGCCAGCAGCTTAGGATTTCCCGGGACAGGAAATGGCTACACCTTC. Translation gives CASSLGFPGTGNGYTF.